This TCR beta chain was documented in a study of regulatory T cells in long-lasting Graves disease. Noted time point: newly diagnosed GD, antithyroid drugs for less than 3 months. Making the TCR library involved RNA that had been extracted from PBMCs. V shed 6 bases and J shed 0 bases, with 11 bases lying between them. Germline V gene sequence: CDR1 SGHRS, CDR2 YFSETQ. The CDR3 is 14 amino acids. Researchers made TCR beta libraries by using iRepertoire HTBI primers and running Arm-PCR on CDR3 regions. From the multiplex PCR reads, TCRdb called clonotypes with MiXCR, one entry per CDR3 protein. The sample lists roughly 430,000 distinct CDR3 sequences; about 15% were seen once. In its sample, this clonotype was seen many times. The data were also submitted as part of a second study, on T cells in Graves' hyperthyroidism and ophthalmopathy. That publication notes: Participants, patients aged 18 to 65, had newly diagnosed hyperthyroidism with a duration under 2 months.

The specimen was peripheral blood mononuclear cells (PBMCs), collected at new diagnosis, from a patient treated with antithyroid drugs. The chain couples TRBV5-1 to TRBJ2-3, with a tentative D call TRBD2 (5 bases). This clonotype was sampled from a woman in her 30s with Graves disease. CDR3 loop: CASTAGTSTDTQYF. CDR3 nucleotides: TGCGCCAGCACGGCGGGCACTAGCACAGATACGCAGTATTTT.